The 5 T cell receptor beta chains below were found in one sample sequenced in a study of blood T cell repertoires in COVID-19. The protocol was immunoSEQ multiplex PCR, while the TCRdb copy is restricted to in-frame clones and leaves out a portion. This sample has some 150,000 clones, with around 87% found just once. Source material: peripheral blood. These receptors originate from a woman aged 55-70 years with active or convalescent COVID-19.

This clone came up once. The V and J genes are TRBV11-1 and TRBJ1-1; 7 nucleotides agree with TRBD1. Trimming took 5 bases from V and 1 from J; bases not matched to a gene: 10. Germline CDR1 is SGHAT and CDR2 is FQDESV (reference sequence). The CDR3 spans 16 residues. This chain's CDR3 is CASSMGQFRSNTEAFF. In DNA form, the CDR3 reads TGTGCCAGCAGCATGGGACAGTTCCGCTCGAACACTGAAGCTTTCTTT. The full variable domain, its missing parts supplied by reference TRBV11-1 and TRBJ1-1, is EAEVAQSPRYKITEKSQAVAFWCDPISGHATLYWYRQILGQGPELLVQFQDESVVDDSQLPKDRFSAERLKGVDSTLKIQPAELGDSAMYLCASSMGQFRSNTEAFFGQGTRLTVV.

A word on this clone: At one end the junction does not follow the germline gene, possibly because of a read error. The chain carries TRBV10-1 and TRBJ2-7, with D possibly being TRBD1 (6 bases). CDR1 is WNHNN, CDR2 SYGVQD, per germline (reference sequence). This CDR3 contains 14 residues. In DNA form, the CDR3 reads TGCGCCAGCAGTGAAGGGGGTGTCCGGGACCCCTTTAACTTC. Translated: CASSEGGVRDPFNF.

The CDR3 protein is CASRPSEYTGELFF. The CDR3 nucleotides are TGTGCCAGCAGACCTAGCGAGTACACCGGGGAGCTGTTTTTT. The chain joins TRBV2 to TRBJ2-2, with a weak D call TRBD2 (6 bases). The CDR3 has 14 residues. V was clipped by 6 bases and J by 3 bases, with 11 bases between them. The germline V gene has CDR1 SNHLY and CDR2 FYNNEI.

V is TRBV11-3 and J is TRBJ2-7, with TRBD2 matching 11 bases. The germline gives CDR1 SGHNT, CDR2 YENEEA. Trimming cost V 2 bases and J 4 bases; bases outside gene matches: 4. CDR3 length: 15 residues. In DNA, the CDR3 is TGTGCCAGCAGCTTATCTAGCGGGGGGCCTTACGAGCAGTACTTC. Protein: CASSLSSGGPYEQYF.

This clone has a single count. This sequence joins TRBV29-1 and TRBJ2-1, with TRBD2 matching over 7 bases. V dropped 4 bases and J dropped 0; count of bases not matched to a gene: 0. Germline values: CDR1 SQVTM, CDR2 ANQGSEA. This CDR3 has 13 residues. CDR3 region: CSVGGGSYNEQFF. CDR3 coding DNA: TGCAGCGTTGGGGGGGGCTCCTACAATGAGCAGTTCTTC.